Each of the 4 T cell receptor beta chains below was sequenced from the same sample in a study of CD8+ T cells in alopecia areata. Once RNA had been extracted, it was reverse transcribed into cDNA to act as the sequencing template. TCRdb keeps only in-frame clones here, not all; method: immunoSEQ multiplex PCR. The sample has 95,000 to 150,000 clones, 47% seen once; the top ten hold approximately 10%. Sequenced material: NKG2D-low CD8+ T cells sorted from blood. The receptors were gathered from a human donor with alopecia areata.

This clone was observed a few times. The chain is built from TRBV4-1 and TRBJ2-7; 10 bases fit TRBD1. There are 14 residues in the CDR3. The germline gives CDR1 MGHRA, CDR2 YSYEKL. Trimming took 6 bases from V and 5 from J; bases not matched to a gene: 7. CDR3 amino acids: CASSPGTGDHEQYF. As DNA, the CDR3 is TGCGCCAGCAGTCCCGGGACAGGGGACCACGAGCAGTACTTC.

The chain uses TRBV29-1 and TRBJ1-2, with a possible D match to TRBD1 (5 bases). The V gene's germline CDR1 is SQVTM and CDR2 ANQGSEA. Trimming stripped 1 base from V and 8 bases from J, with 11 bases between. This CDR3 spans 12 amino acids. CDR3 residues: CSVEGGAAGYTF. CDR3 in DNA: TGCAGCGTTGAAGGAGGGGCGGCCGGCTACACCTTC.

The CDR3 DNA sequence: TGTGCCAGCCTGGGAGGTCGGGGGGGCTTGACCAAAAACATTCAGTACTTC. It specifies CASLGGRGGLTKNIQYF. V usage is TRBV28 and J usage is TRBJ2-4; 8 nucleotides agree with TRBD2. The CDR3 is 17 amino acids. The V and J ends lost 8 bases and 2 bases, in that order; junction bases with no gene match: 14. Germline V gene lookup returns CDR1 MDHEN and CDR2 SYDVKM.

This sequence joins TRBV5-4 and TRBJ2-1; tentative D call: TRBD2 (5 bases). This CDR3 region has 17 residues. Trimming stripped 4 bases from V and 6 bases from J, with 23 bases between. CDR1 and CDR2 (germline): SGHNT, YYREEE (reference sequence). This CDR3 reads CASSQEGLPDLPNEQFF. CDR3 in DNA: TGTGCCAGCAGCCAAGAGGGCTTACCGGACTTACCCAATGAGCAGTTCTTC.